This is a list of T cell receptor beta chains from one sample in a study of shared clonotypes between healthy human individuals. Only in-frame clones appear in the TCRdb table, and some are missing; sequencing was by immunoSEQ multiplex PCR. The sample lists 950,000 to 1,200,000 clones; about 72% were seen once. The sample comprised memory CD4+ T cells from PBMCs. The receptor set was obtained from a man aged 18-30 years in good health. Some clones in this sample may be carry-over from other donors' samples. Each CDR3 is given with its conserved first and last residue. The order of the fields is clone size, D gene, V gene, J gene, CDR3 DNA, CDR3 protein. The D gene is left open where the match is weak. Expanded clones get a size class; other rows say once, few or many, or leave the size out.

-	-	TRBV6-5	TRBJ2-7	TGTGCCAGCAGTTACAGGGGTGACTCCTACGAGCAGTACTTC	CASSYRGDSYEQYF
-	-	TRBV10-3	TRBJ2-2	TGTGCCATCAGTGACGGGGGCGGGGAGCTGTTTTTT	CAISDGGGELFF
-	TRBD2	TRBV27	TRBJ2-1	TGTGCCAGCAGTCCGCGGGGAGGGACTAGCGGAGTTCAAAATGAGCAGTTCTTC	CASSPRGGTSGVQNEQFF
-	-	TRBV10-3	TRBJ2-1	TGTGCCATCGAACGGCCGGGTGGACACAATGAGCAGTTCTTC	CAIERPGGHNEQFF
-	TRBD1	TRBV14	TRBJ2-7	TGTGCCAGCAGCCGCCTGGGACAGGGTAACTCCTACGAGCAGTACTTC	CASSRLGQGNSYEQYF
-	-	TRBV7-9	TRBJ1-6	TGTGCCAGCAGCTCAGGGATGTCACCCCTCCACTTT	CASSSGMSPLHF
-	-	TRBV6-5	TRBJ1-2	TGTGCCAGCAGTGTCCTAGGCTATGGCTACACCTTC	CASSVLGYGYTF
-	-	TRBV28	TRBJ2-1	TGTGCCAGCAGTACCGGTGGTAACAATGAGCAGTTCTTC	CASSTGGNNEQFF
-	-	TRBV28	TRBJ1-2	TGTGCCAGCAGTCTCGGAACTAACTATGGCTACACCTTC	CASSLGTNYGYTF
-	-	TRBV15	TRBJ1-2	TGTGCCACCAGCAGAGATTTCTCACAGACTAACTATGGCTACACCTTC	CATSRDFSQTNYGYTF
-	TRBD1	TRBV28	TRBJ1-5	TGTGCCAGCAGTGCCGGGACAGGGGGCAATCAGCCCCAGCATTTT	CASSAGTGGNQPQHF
-	-	TRBV28	TRBJ1-3	TGTGCCAGCAGTCCGATCGAGGGGAGGGGAAACACCATATATTTT	CASSPIEGRGNTIYF
-	-	TRBV5-1	TRBJ2-1	TGCGCCAGCAGCTTCATGACAGGTAACAATGAGCAGTTCTTC	CASSFMTGNNEQFF
-	TRBD2	TRBV7-9	TRBJ2-7	TGTGCCAGCAGCCTCACAGCGGGAGGGCAGGTCTTGGGCTACGAGCAGTACTTC	CASSLTAGGQVLGYEQYF
-	TRBD1	TRBV5-1	TRBJ2-7	TGCGCCAGCAGCGGACAGGGAAATGCCTACGAGCAGTACTTC	CASSGQGNAYEQYF
once	-	TRBV10-3	TRBJ1-4	TGTGCCATCAGTGAGTCCGAGACGGGTAATGAAAAACTGTTTTTT	CAISESETGNEKLFF
-	-	TRBV5-5	TRBJ1-3	TGTGCCAGCAGCTTGGGGCAGTCTGGAAACACCATATATTTT	CASSLGQSGNTIYF
-	-	TRBV7-6	TRBJ2-2	TGTGCCAGCAGCCCGTTCGTTTCAACCGGGGAGCTGTTTTTT	CASSPFVSTGELFF
-	-	TRBV30	TRBJ1-4	TGTGCCTGGAGTCCATCACAGGGCTTTCATGAAAAACTGTTTTTT	CAWSPSQGFHEKLFF
-	-	TRBV7-2	TRBJ1-5	TGTGCCAGCAGCCAGAGGGACAATCAGCCCCAGCATTTT	CASSQRDNQPQHF
-	-	TRBV20-1	TRBJ2-3	TGCAGTGCTAGGGCCTGGGATACGCAGTATTTT	CSARAWDTQYF
-	TRBD2	TRBV5-1	TRBJ2-7	TGCGCCAGCAGCTCGGTGCCGGGGAGGGGCACCTACGAGCAGTACTTC	CASSSVPGRGTYEQYF
-	-	TRBV10-3	TRBJ1-2	TGTGCCATCAGTGACCCCGACTATGGCTACACCTTC	CAISDPDYGYTF
-	-	TRBV19	TRBJ2-2	TGTGCCAGTAGTACGGGACCCCTGGTAGGGGAGCTGTTTTTT	CASSTGPLVGELFF
once	-	TRBV18	TRBJ1-6	TGTGCCAGCTCACCACGGCAAGGGCAGGGTGATTCACCCCTCCACTTT	CASSPRQGQGDSPLHF
-	TRBD1	TRBV4-3	TRBJ1-5	TGCGCCAGCAGCCAATCGGACAGGACCAATCAGCCCCAGCATTTT	CASSQSDRTNQPQHF
-	-	TRBV30	TRBJ2-7	TGTGCCTGGAGGAGTTCCGGGGCGGGCTACGAGCAGTACTTC	CAWRSSGAGYEQYF
-	-	TRBV6-1	TRBJ1-2	TGTGCCAGCAGTGAAGGTTTGGGTCAGCCCGATGGCTACACCTTC	CASSEGLGQPDGYTF
-	-	TRBV18	TRBJ1-1	TGTGCCAGCTCAGATCAACGTGGGACCACTGAAGCTTTCTTT	CASSDQRGTTEAFF
-	TRBD2	TRBV9	TRBJ2-1	TGTGCCAGCAGCGTAGTAGGAGCGGGAGCGTTCGATGAGCAGTTCTTC	CASSVVGAGAFDEQFF
few	-	TRBV6-1	TRBJ2-5	TGTGCCAGCAGTGGGACAGCCCGCCAAGAGACCCAGTACTTC	CASSGTARQETQYF
-	TRBD1	TRBV9	TRBJ1-1	TGTGCCAGCAGTCGGACAGGGGTCACTGAAGCTTTCTTT	CASSRTGVTEAFF
-	TRBD1	TRBV5-6	TRBJ1-5	TGTGCCAGCAGCTTGGCCTTTGGACAGGGGGCGAGTCAGCCCCAGCATTTT	CASSLAFGQGASQPQHF
-	-	TRBV6-6	TRBJ1-2	TGTGCCAGCAGTTGGGACCCGGCAGGGTCTGGCTACACCTTC	CASSWDPAGSGYTF
-	-	TRBV29-1	TRBJ1-1	TGCAGCGTTGGGGGCGTTTCGTTCAGGGAGCCGAGGACTGAAGCTTTCTTT	CSVGGVSFREPRTEAFF
-	-	TRBV18	TRBJ1-4	TGTGCCAGCTCACCACAAAACGGCGGGGAAAAACTGTTTTTT	CASSPQNGGEKLFF
-	TRBD2	TRBV19	TRBJ2-3	TGTGCCAGTAGCCGAGCGGGAGCGGGGGATACGCAGTATTTT	CASSRAGAGDTQYF
-	TRBD2	TRBV27	TRBJ2-3	TGTGCCAGCAGCACCAGTCTTAGGACTAGCGGACCCAGTACGCAGTATTTT	CASSTSLRTSGPSTQYF
many	-	TRBV4-1	TRBJ2-3	TGCGCCAGCAGCCATCCGTCGGGGCGCACAGATACGCAGTATTTT	CASSHPSGRTDTQYF
-	-	TRBV9	TRBJ2-7	TGTGCCAGCAGCGTCGGGGCGACCAACTCCTACGAGCAGTACTTC	CASSVGATNSYEQYF
-	TRBD2	TRBV6-1	TRBJ2-3	TGTGCCAGCAGTGATGCTAGCGGGAGAGCGACAGATACGCAGTATTTT	CASSDASGRATDTQYF
-	TRBD1	TRBV5-1	TRBJ2-3	TGCGCCAGCAGCAGGGGACAGGCGAGCACAGATACGCAGTATTTT	CASSRGQASTDTQYF
-	-	TRBV7-2	TRBJ2-2	TGTGCCAGCAGCTTAAGGCGGGCCGGGGAGCTGTTTTTT	CASSLRRAGELFF
-	-	TRBV6-1	TRBJ2-3	TGTGCCAGCAGTGACCCGTCCCTCGGCACAGATACGCAGTATTTT	CASSDPSLGTDTQYF
-	-	TRBV18	TRBJ1-4	TGTGCCAGCTCACCACCGACAAGGGGTGAAAAACTGTTTTTT	CASSPPTRGEKLFF
-	-	TRBV27	TRBJ2-1	TGTGCCAGCAGTTTACTAGCCACAACTCGGAGCTCCTACAATGAGCAGTTCTTC	CASSLLATTRSSYNEQFF